This T cell receptor (beta chain) was sequenced during a study of cytomegalovirus exposure and HLA in healthy donors. Study outcomes and limitations: Overall, roughly 150 TCR beta chains were annotated as cytomegalovirus-associated. Several of the most significant clusters appeared linked to common viral pathogens, based on a later analysis. Clonal expansion was found to be greater in HLA-associated TCR beta chains than in equally common others in a later analysis. For most TCR beta V segments, an earlier analysis put the productive rate at about 87% or about 30% of the time.

This CDR3 region has 15 residues. The V gene's germline CDR1 is SGHRS and CDR2 YFSETQ. Trimming stripped 1 base from V and 5 bases from J, with 15 bases between. Researchers ran the PCR with 60 Vbeta and 13 Jbeta primers. The method was immunoSEQ multiplex PCR; TCRdb's version includes in-frame clones alone and lacks a portion of them. The sample lists 96,000 or so clones; 65% to 75% were seen once. Note on this clone: Its antigen is not known.

The receptor comes from an older woman in good health and CMV-seropositive. The sequencing input was PBMCs. The chain uses TRBV5-1 and TRBJ2-5, with D possibly being TRBD1 (8 bases). The CDR3: CASSLLDREGETQYF. The CDR3 nucleotides are TGCGCCAGCAGCTTGCTGGACAGGGAGGGTGAGACCCAGTACTTC. Combining the CDR3 with reference TRBV5-1 and TRBJ2-5 gives the whole variable domain KAGVTQTPRYLIKTRGQQVTLSCSPISGHRSVSWYQQTPGQGLQFLFEYFSETQRNKGNFPGRFSGRQFSNSRSEMNVSTLELGDSALYLCASSLLDREGETQYFGPGTRLLVL.